This T cell receptor (beta chain) derives from a study of blood T cell repertoires in COVID-19. The assay was immunoSEQ multiplex PCR, and TCRdb's table has in-frame clones only and misses some. The table lists 99,000 or so clones, roughly nine tenths of them singletons, with roughly 4.6% in the top ten. This clone is a singleton in its sample. The V end lost 2 bases, the J end lost 2 bases, and 15 bases lay between the germline ends. Germline CDR1 and CDR2: SQVTM and ANQGSEA. The CDR3 runs 15 residues. Sequencing input: peripheral blood. The chain couples TRBV29-1 to TRBJ2-5, with unresolved D. The clonotype originates from a human donor in a cohort sampled during active COVID-19. In nucleotides, the CDR3 is TGCAGCGTTGAACCACTCACAGAACAACAAGAGACCCAGTACTTC. Translation gives CSVEPLTEQQETQYF. The variable domain in full, with the rest retrieved from reference TRBV29-1 and TRBJ2-5, is SAVISQKPSRDICQRGTSLTIQCQVDSQVTMMFWYRQQPGQSLTLIATANQGSEATYESGFVIDKFPISRPNLTFSTLTVSNMSPEDSSIYLCSVEPLTEQQETQYFGPGTRLLVL.